Presented here are 12 T cell receptor beta chains from one specimen sequenced in a study of a mutant IDH1 vaccine in newly diagnosed glioma. Time point reported: week 35, safety follow-up. Every vaccine dose comprised 300 ug of mutant IDH1 20-mer peptide plus topical imiquimod. Their cognate antigens are unknown. Profiling relied on immunoSEQ multiplex PCR, and the TCRdb table lists in-frame clones only, not all of them. The repertoire holds 35,000 to 50,000 clones, with roughly 84% as singletons. This sample comprised PBMCs, obtained from a glioma patient whose treatment included an IDH1 peptide vaccine. The receptor source for this set is a woman aged 45-65 years with glioma.

V gene TRBV30 combines with J gene TRBJ1-5, with TRBD1 matching 8 bases. The V gene's germline CDR1 is GTSNPN and CDR2 SVGIG (reference sequence). Losses at the gene ends were 5 bases for V and 1 base for J; bases not matched to a gene: 10. The CDR3 has 16 amino acids. The CDR3 region is CAWSGQGGMSNQPQHF. In DNA, the CDR3 is TGTGCCTGGTCCGGACAGGGAGGAATGAGCAATCAGCCCCAGCATTTT.

The chain combines TRBV5-4 with TRBJ1-2, with 9 bases fitting TRBD1. CDR1 and CDR2 from the germline V gene are SGHNT and YYREEE (reference sequence). V shed 5 bases and J 4 bases; nucleotides not matched to a gene: 12. This CDR3 region has 16 residues. The CDR3 DNA reads TGTGCCAGCAGGGCCGGACAGGGGCTATTTGCCTATGGCTACACCTTC. Its translation is CASRAGQGLFAYGYTF.

The chain employs TRBV5-1 and TRBJ2-3; 10 positions match TRBD2. Trimming at V came to 0 bases and at J to 7 bases, leaving 8 bases not matched to a gene. The CDR3 sequence is 16 residues long. Germline V gene lookup returns CDR1 SGHRS and CDR2 YFSETQ. The CDR3 nucleotides are TGCGCCAGCAGCTTGGTCGCTAGCGGGGGTCAAAATACGCAGTATTTT. Amino acids: CASSLVASGGQNTQYF.

V usage is TRBV5-6 and J usage is TRBJ2-7, with 9 positions matching TRBD1. Germline CDR1 and CDR2: SGHDT and YYEEEE. CDR3 length equals 14 residues. Germline trimming cut 5 bases from V and 3 bases from J; bases unmatched to any gene: 6. CDR3 amino acids: CASRRGTGLYEQYF. The CDR3, as DNA: TGTGCCAGCAGGAGGGGGACAGGGCTCTACGAGCAGTACTTC. The full variable domain, completed using reference TRBV5-6 and TRBJ2-7, is DAGVTQSPTHLIKTRGQQVTLRCSPKSGHDTVSWYQQALGQGPQFIFQYYEEEERQRGNFPDRFSGHQFPNYSSELNVNALLLGDSALYLCASRRGTGLYEQYFGPGTRLTVT.

The chain recombines TRBV6-5 with TRBJ1-1, with D possibly being TRBD1 (5 bases). CDR1 is MNHEY and CDR2 is SVGAGI in the germline V gene. The CDR3 has 13 amino acids. V lost 7 bases, J lost 6 bases, and 15 bases lay in between. The CDR3: CASKDWSRAEAFF. The CDR3 DNA reads as TGTGCCAGCAAAGATTGGAGCAGGGCTGAAGCTTTCTTT.

The chain is built from TRBV6-4 and TRBJ2-7, with D maybe TRBD1 (5 bases). The CDR3 extends over 13 amino acids. The V end lost 0 bases, the J end lost 4 bases, and 7 bases lay between the germline ends. The V gene's germline CDR1 is MRHNA and CDR2 SNTAGT. The CDR3 spells CASSDSTAYEQYF. The DNA for the CDR3 is TGTGCCAGCAGTGACTCGACAGCGTACGAGCAGTACTTC.

This clone was counted between two and nine times. The chain carries TRBV4-1 and TRBJ1-1; maybe TRBD1 (5 bases). The CDR3 covers 14 residues. V dropped 0 bases and J dropped 3 bases, with 8 bases sitting between them. Per the germline V gene, CDR1 is MGHRA and CDR2 is YSYEKL. The CDR3: CASSQDSGDTEAFF. As DNA, the CDR3 is TGCGCCAGCAGCCAAGATTCGGGGGACACTGAAGCTTTCTTT.

The rearrangement uses TRBV27 and TRBJ1-2; a possible D gene is TRBD1 (6 bases). V was clipped by 6 bases and J by 0 bases, with 11 bases between them. The CDR3 is 14 amino acids. Germline CDR1 is MNHEY and CDR2 is SMNVEV (reference sequence). CDR3 sequence reads: CASSQDRANYGYTF. The CDR3, as DNA: TGTGCCAGCAGCCAGGACAGAGCTAACTATGGCTACACCTTC.

The V gene is TRBV27, the J gene TRBJ2-1, with 8 nucleotides matching TRBD2. The length of the CDR3 is 15 residues. V was clipped by 4 bases and J by 3 bases; unmatched bases: 5. Germline values: CDR1 MNHEY, CDR2 SMNVEV (reference sequence). The CDR3 nucleotides read TGTGCCAGCAGTTCGGGGGGGAAGGTCTACAATGAGCAGTTCTTC. Amino acid sequence: CASSSGGKVYNEQFF.

The chain employs TRBV5-1 and TRBJ2-5; 7 bases align to TRBD2. The V gene's germline CDR1 is SGHRS and CDR2 YFSETQ. The CDR3 extends over 13 amino acids. Unmatched junction bases numbered 4, after V lost 3 bases and J lost 5 bases. In DNA, the CDR3 is TGCGCCAGCAGCTCCGGGACTACTGAGACCCAGTACTTC. It specifies CASSSGTTETQYF.

This sequence joins TRBV9 and TRBJ2-1; no definite D call. The CDR3 contains 13 residues. Germline V lookup: CDR1 SGDLS, CDR2 YYNGEE. Trimming took off 3 bases at V and 8 bases at J, with 12 bases between the two ends. The CDR3 spells CASSAHFTDEQFF. The CDR3 DNA follows: TGTGCCAGCAGCGCCCATTTCACCGATGAGCAGTTCTTC.

This chain joins TRBV7-6 and TRBJ1-1, with 8 bases that match TRBD1. The V gene's germline CDR1 is SGHVS and CDR2 FNYEAQ. V lost 4 bases to trimming and J lost 1 base; unmatched junction nucleotides: 8. The length of the CDR3 is 16 residues. CDR3 nucleotide sequence: TGTGCCAGCAGCTCCATCGGACAGGGAAAGAACACTGAAGCTTTCTTT. Translating gives CASSSIGQGKNTEAFF.